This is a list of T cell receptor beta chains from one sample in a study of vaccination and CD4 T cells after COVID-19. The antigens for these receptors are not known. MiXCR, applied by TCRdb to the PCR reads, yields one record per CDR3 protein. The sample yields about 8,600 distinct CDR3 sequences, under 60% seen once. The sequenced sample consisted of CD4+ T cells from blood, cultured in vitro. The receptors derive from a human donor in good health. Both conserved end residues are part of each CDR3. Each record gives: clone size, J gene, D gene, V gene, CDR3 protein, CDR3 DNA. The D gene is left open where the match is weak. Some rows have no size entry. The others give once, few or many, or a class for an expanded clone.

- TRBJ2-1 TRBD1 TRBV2 CASVRDRSYNEQFF TGTGCCAGCGTCCGGGACAGATCCTACAATGAGCAGTTCTTC
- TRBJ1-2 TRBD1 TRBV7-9 CASSLAWDSYGYTF TGTGCCAGCAGCTTAGCTTGGGACAGCTATGGCTACACCTTC
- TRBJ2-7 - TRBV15 CATSRDSAGAPGGNEQYF TGTGCCACCAGCAGAGATTCGGCTGGGGCCCCTGGGGGGAACGAGCAGTACTTC
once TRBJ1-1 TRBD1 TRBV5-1 CASSNRTGRGTEAFF TGCGCCAGCAGCAATAGGACAGGGAGAGGCACTGAAGCTTTCTTT
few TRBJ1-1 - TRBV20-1 CSGKIYGTEAFF TGCAGTGGCAAGATTTATGGCACTGAAGCTTTCTTT
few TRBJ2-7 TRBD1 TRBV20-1 CSARQGASYEQYF TGCAGTGCTCGACAGGGAGCTTCCTACGAGCAGTACTTC
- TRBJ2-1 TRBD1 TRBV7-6 CASSLATGQGAYNEQFF TGTGCCAGCAGCTTAGCGACGGGACAGGGTGCCTACAATGAGCAGTTCTTC
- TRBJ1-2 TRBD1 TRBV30 CARQGELRGYTF TGTGCCCGTCAGGGGGAACTTCGTGGCTACACCTTC
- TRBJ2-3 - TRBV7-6 CASSLPLDTQYF TGTGCCAGCAGCCTCCCTTTAGATACGCAGTATTTT
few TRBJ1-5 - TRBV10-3 CAISLDNQPQHF TGTGCCATCAGTCTTGACAATCAGCCCCAGCATTTT
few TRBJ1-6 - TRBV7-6 CASNGGDTYSPLHF TGTGCCAGCAACGGAGGGGATACTTATTCACCCCTCCACTTT
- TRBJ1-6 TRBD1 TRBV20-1 CSARGQGNTNSPLHF TGCAGTGCTAGAGGACAGGGAAACACAAATTCACCCCTCCACTTT
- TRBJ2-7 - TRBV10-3 CAMGTFAYEQYF TGTGCCATGGGGACATTCGCCTACGAGCAGTACTTC
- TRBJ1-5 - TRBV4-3 CASSPASNQPQHF TGCGCCAGCAGCCCCGCCAGTAATCAGCCCCAGCATTTT
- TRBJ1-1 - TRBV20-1 CSASRPTEMNTEAFF TGCAGTGCTAGTCGCCCAACTGAGATGAACACTGAAGCTTTCTTT
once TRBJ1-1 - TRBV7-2 CASTPSLGNGEAFF TGTGCCAGCACCCCCTCGTTGGGGAATGGTGAAGCTTTCTTT
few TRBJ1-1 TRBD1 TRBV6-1 CASRGLRGLGEAFF TGTGCCAGCAGAGGACTTAGGGGGCTGGGTGAAGCTTTCTTT
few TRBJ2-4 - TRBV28 CASLDSKNIQYF TGTGCCAGCTTGGACAGCAAAAACATTCAGTACTTC
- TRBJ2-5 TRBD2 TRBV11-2 CASSLLKRGLGGETQYF TGTGCCAGCAGCCTCCTCAAACGGGGACTAGGCGGCGAGACCCAGTACTTC
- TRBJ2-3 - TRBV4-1 CASSQESLVGRQGDTQYF TGCGCCAGCAGCCAAGAAAGCCTAGTGGGCCGGCAGGGGGATACGCAGTATTTT
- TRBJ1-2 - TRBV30 CAWRPGLGGYTF TGTGCCTGGAGACCCGGTTTGGGTGGCTACACCTTC